This T cell receptor (beta chain) was documented in a study of CD8+ T cells in alopecia areata. Study-level background: The protocol delivered tofacitinib for 6 to 18 months, then withdrew it for 6 months. Study findings and constraints: Tofacitinib significantly brought down scalp clonality and expanded CD8+ clones among top 100. Elevated clonality characterized lesional scalp relative to normal scalp, particularly in alopecia totalis/universalis.

A word on this clone: Antigen unknown.

Stated treatment: oral pan-JAK inhibitor, 5-10 mg twice daily. There are 12 residues in the CDR3. Looked up from germline, CDR1 is SGHDT and CDR2 is YYEEEE. V gave up 4 bases and J gave up 0 bases, with 5 bases separating them. In each case, RNA was isolated and then reverse transcribed into cDNA as the sequencing template. Clones were read by immunoSEQ multiplex PCR, and TCRdb kept only the in-frame ones, dropping some. The repertoire consists of approximately 160,000 clones, with 55% to 75% occurring once and the leading ten covering 13% to 15%. The sample here was CD4+ T cells sorted from blood, taken at week 24, from a patient treated with tofacitinib. The sequence was obtained from a human donor with alopecia areata. The J gene is TRBJ2-7, the V gene TRBV5-6; D is uncertain. The CDR3 spells CASSQSSYEQYF. The DNA for the CDR3 is TGTGCCAGCAGCCAAAGCTCCTACGAGCAGTACTTC.